The sequence of this T cell receptor (beta chain) was determined in a study of cytomegalovirus exposure and HLA in healthy donors. The CDR3 is made up of 13 amino acids. Deletions cut 3 bases from V and 1 base from J, with 6 bases between. CDR1 SNHLY and CDR2 FYNNEI come from the germline V gene. In its sample, this clone was seen a few times. The antigen remains unidentified. Study outcomes and limitations: Within a later analysis, the majority of CMV-associated TCR beta chains appeared HLA-restricted. In presence/absence analyses, roughly uniform sequencing depth across donors was assumed. The investigators catalogued 180 or so TCR beta chains as cytomegalovirus-associated. It emerged from a later analysis that several of the most significant clusters appeared to be linked to common viral pathogens.

PCR used 60 Vbeta primers and 13 Jbeta primers. Produced via immunoSEQ multiplex PCR; TCRdb's table is partial and in-frame only. This sample has about 170,000 clones, with more than 80% found just once. The genes are TRBV2 and TRBJ1-1; D is unclear. The TCR was taken from a woman aged 18-29 years in good health and CMV-seronegative. The sequenced material came from PBMCs. The CDR3 here is CASSDRWNTEAFF. CDR3 DNA sequence: TGTGCCAGCAGTGACAGATGGAACACTGAAGCTTTCTTT.